A single sample is the source of the 9 T cell receptor beta chains below, sequenced in a study of glioma-infiltrating T cells. Amplification of TCR alpha and beta CDR3 regions from RNA used iRepertoire nested multiplex PCR. TCRdb fed the multiplex PCR reads into MiXCR, producing one record per CDR3 protein. The table shows around 140,000 distinct CDR3 sequences, with roughly two fifths occurring only once. The sample was glioma tissue, nonneoplastic brain tissue, or PBMCs (not recorded which). Receptors originate from a human donor with low-grade glioma or glioblastoma, undergoing nonglioma brain surgery, or in good health (not recorded which).

This chain joins TRBV11-1 and TRBJ1-1; D may be TRBD1 (6 bases). Germline CDR1 and CDR2: SGHAT and FQDESV (reference sequence). V was shortened by 1 base and J by 4 bases, with 13 bases between the two germline ends. This CDR3 is 15 amino acids long. CDR3 nucleotides: TGTGCCAGCAGCTTAGAGGAGACAGGAGCCACTGAAGCTTTCTTT. It specifies CASSLEETGATEAFF.

This clonotype has a handful of counts. The V call is TRBV6-1, the J call TRBJ2-5, with TRBD2 as a possible D gene (7 bases). Per germline, CDR1 MNHNS and CDR2 SASEGT. The CDR3 length is 13 residues. The V gene lost 10 bases and the J gene lost 5 bases, with 17 bases spanning the gap. CDR3 protein: CATSGQRYETQYF. CDR3 coding DNA: TGTGCCACTAGCGGACAGAGATATGAGACCCAGTACTTC.

This sequence joins TRBV4-2 and TRBJ2-7; tentative D call: TRBD1 (6 bases). Trimming shortened V by 0 bases and J by 2 bases, and 11 bases separated the two germline ends. The CDR3 extends over 15 amino acids. CDR1 and CDR2 from the germline V gene are LGHNA and YNFKEQ. The CDR3 DNA reads TGTGCCAGCAGCCAAGAGGCAGGGGAGACCTACGAGCAGTACTTC. Its protein product is CASSQEAGETYEQYF.

The chain carries TRBV7-2 and TRBJ2-6, with no clear D. Germline CDR1 reads SGHTA; CDR2 reads FQGNSA. This CDR3 comprises 15 residues. V was clipped by 2 bases and J by 1 base, with 6 bases between them. CDR3 region: CASSLRYSGANVLTF. CDR3 coding DNA: TGTGCCAGCAGCTTAAGATATTCTGGGGCCAACGTCCTGACTTTC.

This clonotype was observed a few times. J is TRBJ1-1 and V is TRBV6-1; D might be TRBD1 (6 bases). CDR3 length: 14 residues. Trimming cost V 5 bases and J 3 bases, with 13 bases left between them. Germline V CDR1 and CDR2: MNHNS, SASEGT. The CDR3 loop reads CASSRGQTYTEAFF. The CDR3 nucleotides are TGTGCCAGCAGTCGCGGACAGACTTACACTGAAGCTTTCTTT.

V gene TRBV6-2 or TRBV6-3 combines with J gene TRBJ1-1; D perhaps matches TRBD1 (6 bases). The V gene lost 5 bases and the J gene lost 11 bases, with 18 bases spanning the gap. Germline V gene sequence: CDR1 MNHEY, CDR2 SVGEGT. This CDR3 has 13 amino acids. The CDR3 loop reads CASSSGQHLGAFF. The DNA of the CDR3 is TGTGCCAGCAGTAGCGGACAGCACCTGGGGGCTTTCTTT.

This chain links TRBV4-1 with TRBJ1-1, with D unresolved. V was trimmed by 1 base and J by 3 bases, leaving 12 bases between them. The CDR3 contains 15 residues. Germline CDR1 MGHRA, CDR2 YSYEKL. The CDR3 nucleotides read TGCGCCAGCAGCCAAGTAGGACCAAGGGACACTGAAGCTTTCTTT. This encodes CASSQVGPRDTEAFF.

The V gene is TRBV7-9, the J gene TRBJ2-1, with a possible D match to TRBD2 (6 bases). Germline V gives CDR1 SEHNR, CDR2 FQNEAQ (reference sequence). The CDR3 runs 13 residues. V lost 5 bases, J lost 9 bases, and 14 bases lay in between. DNA for the CDR3: TGTGCCAGCAGCCCGGACTATGTCAGTGAGCAGTTCTTC. Protein product: CASSPDYVSEQFF.

Concerning this clonotype itself: A much larger clone sits a single nucleotide away, making a read error possible. J is TRBJ2-3 and V is TRBV6-1; 7 nucleotides align to TRBD1. Germline assignment: CDR1 MNHNS and CDR2 SASEGT. V lost 5 bases to trimming and J lost 6 bases; unmatched junction nucleotides: 11. The CDR3 length is 15 residues. CDR3 in DNA: TGTGCCAGCAGTTGCTCCTACAGGGGTTCCGATACGCAGTATTTT. Its translation: CASSCSYRGSDTQYF.